These 3 T cell receptor beta chains were all obtained from the same sample, sequenced in a study of regulatory T cells in long-lasting Graves disease. Construction of the TCR beta libraries employed iRepertoire HTBI primers in conjunction with Arm-PCR of CDR3 regions. TCRdb passed the multiplex PCR reads through MiXCR, listing each CDR3 protein once. The sample has fewer than 400,000 distinct CDR3 sequences, around 21% seen once. This sample's time point: persistent/refractory GD, antithyroid drugs over 5 years with positive TRAb. With RNA extracted from PBMCs as input, the TCR library was made. This material consisted of peripheral blood mononuclear cells (PBMCs), taken when the disease was refractory, from a patient treated with antithyroid drugs. The source is a female donor with Graves disease.

This clonotype was counted between two and nine times. The rearrangement uses TRBV6-1 and TRBJ1-5; D gene unclear. CDR1 is MNHNS and CDR2 is SASEGT in the germline V gene. The CDR3 length is 14 residues. The V end lost 7 bases, the J end lost 1 base, and 11 bases lay between the germline ends. The CDR3 nucleotides read TGTGCCAGCACTCGAGGAGAAAGCAATCAGCCCCAGCATTTT. Translated: CASTRGESNQPQHF.

This chain joins TRBV4-3 and TRBJ2-7, with D perhaps matching TRBD1 or TRBD2 (5 bases each). Germline CDR1 LGHNA, CDR2 YSLEER. Between the trimmed V and J ends, which lost 1 base and 0 bases, there was a span of 13 bases. The CDR3 spans 16 residues. CDR3: CASSQVASGPSYEQYF. In DNA, the CDR3 is TGCGCCAGCAGCCAAGTGGCCTCGGGGCCCTCCTACGAGCAGTACTTC.

This clonotype was observed a few times. A much larger clone differs by one base, so this may be a read error. The chain joins TRBV6-2 or TRBV6-3 to TRBJ2-2; possibly TRBD2 for D (5 bases). Germline V gene lookup returns CDR1 MNHEY and CDR2 SVGEGT. CDR3 length equals 12 residues. The CDR3 loop is CASSSNTGEPFF. The CDR3 bases are TGTGCCAGCAGTTCCAACACCGGGGAGCCGTTTTTT.